One and the same sample provided the 27 T cell receptor beta chains below, sequenced in a study of T cell repertoires in aging, cancer and after chemotherapy. Multiplex touch-down PCR with TRB-A/B primers amplified rearranged V-D-J TRB sequences. TCRdb ran MiXCR on the multiplex PCR reads and lists one entry per CDR3 protein. The top ten clones hold 25% to 40% of a sample with roughly 5,600 distinct CDR3 sequences, roughly a quarter of them seen once. Amplification of TCR beta used genomic DNA extracted from peripheral blood. The material sequenced was blood. These TCRs come from a human donor with a solid tumor.

This clonotype has only one observation. The chain has TRBV28 and TRBJ2-1; no reliable D call. The CDR3 extends over 12 amino acids. V shed 3 bases and J shed 6 bases, with 6 bases lying between them. Per germline, CDR1 MDHEN and CDR2 SYDVKM. CDR3 nucleotides: TGTGCCAGCAGTTTGAGCCTCAATGAGCAGTTCTTC. This encodes CASSLSLNEQFF.

CDR3 region: CASSVPTSSGSTDTQYF. CDR3 coding DNA: TGTGCCAGCAGTGTACCGACCTCTAGCGGGAGCACAGATACGCAGTATTTT. V and J are TRBV2 and TRBJ2-3; 8 nucleotides align to TRBD2. Germline-derived CDR1 and CDR2 are SNHLY and FYNNEI. This CDR3 spans 17 amino acids. V was clipped by 4 bases and J by 0 bases; unmatched bases: 9.

In its sample, this clonotype is medium-sized (0.01 to 0.1%). The rearrangement uses TRBV27 and TRBJ1-6; no clear D gene. Germline V CDR1 and CDR2: MNHEY, SMNVEV (reference sequence). The CDR3 runs 14 residues. V was pared by 6 bases and J by 10 bases, with 16 bases between. Here the CDR3 reads CASSFAARHSPLHF. Written as DNA, the CDR3 is TGTGCCAGCAGCTTCGCAGCCCGCCACTCACCCCTCCACTTT.

By frequency in the sample, this clonotype is medium-sized. The chain has TRBV19 and TRBJ1-6; 8 nucleotides align to TRBD1. Germline CDR1 is LNHDA and CDR2 is SQIVND (reference sequence). Trimming took 4 bases from V and 9 from J; bases not matched to a gene: 8. CDR3 length: 15 residues. The CDR3 DNA reads as TGTGCCAGTAGTACGGACAGGGCCGTCTCTTCACCCCTCCACTTT. Translated, it gives CASSTDRAVSSPLHF. Variable domain in full (rest from reference TRBV19 and TRBJ1-6): DGGITQSPKYLFRKEGQNVTLSCEQNLNHDAMYWYRQDPGQGLRLIYYSQIVNDFQKGDIAEGYSVSREKKESFPLTVTSAQKNPTAFYLCASSTDRAVSSPLHFGNGTRLTVT.

This clonotype turned up a few times. The chain couples TRBV20-1 to TRBJ2-1, with 10 positions matching TRBD1. V gave up 4 bases and J gave up 4 bases; unmatched junction bases: 4. Germline loops: CDR1 DFQATT, CDR2 SNEGSKA (reference sequence). This CDR3 is 14 amino acids long. CDR3 region: CSATGQGVYNEQFF. In nucleotides, the CDR3 is TGCAGTGCTACCGGACAGGGGGTTTACAATGAGCAGTTCTTC.

This clonotype is classed as medium-sized. The V gene is TRBV15, the J gene TRBJ2-1, with 8 bases matching TRBD2. The J segment lost 6 bases and the V segment lost 0 bases, leaving 13 bases of the junction unmatched. Germline values: CDR1 LNHNV, CDR2 YYDKDF (reference sequence). This CDR3 spans 18 amino acids. CDR3 nucleotide sequence: TGTGCCACCAGCAGAGATAGGGCTAGCGGGTTGTTGAGCAATGAGCAGTTCTTC. It yields the protein CATSRDRASGLLSNEQFF.

V is TRBV28 and J is TRBJ1-5; TRBD1 matches 11 bases. The CDR3 spans 15 residues. Germline V lookup: CDR1 MDHEN, CDR2 SYDVKM. Trimming cost V 6 bases and J 5 bases; bases outside gene matches: 6. The CDR3 sequence is CASRTGQGEDQPQHF. CDR3 in DNA: TGTGCCAGCAGGACGGGACAGGGGGAAGATCAGCCCCAGCATTTT.

This clonotype turned up a few times. This chain connects TRBV6-1 to TRBJ1-2; 10 nucleotides agree with TRBD1. Germline-derived CDR1 and CDR2 are MNHNS and SASEGT. This CDR3 is 15 amino acids long. Trimming took 6 bases from V and 4 from J; bases not matched to a gene: 8. As DNA, the CDR3 is TGTGCCAGCAGACCGTCGACAGGGGGCGGCTATGGCTACACCTTC. It codes for CASRPSTGGGYGYTF.

The chain joins TRBV19 to TRBJ2-1, with D perhaps assigned TRBD1 or TRBD2 (6 bases each). CDR3 size: 16 residues. Trimming took off 9 bases at V and 5 bases at J, with 23 bases between the two ends. Looked up from germline, CDR1 is LNHDA and CDR2 is SQIVND (reference sequence). The CDR3 DNA reads TGTGCCAGCAGCGCCGATTGGGGGGCTTGGGACAATGAGCAGTTCTTC. Amino acids: CASSADWGAWDNEQFF.

This clonotype is labeled as medium-sized. V usage is TRBV27 and J usage is TRBJ2-7; tentatively, D is TRBD1 (6 bases). Germline lookup yields CDR1 MNHEY and CDR2 SMNVEV (reference sequence). The CDR3 consists of 14 residues. V dropped 3 bases and J dropped 2 bases, with 11 bases sitting between them. The CDR3 nucleotides are TGTGCCAGCAGTTTTCGTGCAGGGGCCTACGAGCAGTACTTC. Its protein is CASSFRAGAYEQYF.

This clonotype is classed as medium-sized (0.01 to 0.1%). The chain combines TRBV19 with TRBJ2-5, with a weak D call TRBD1 (6 bases). V lost 2 bases to trimming and J lost 2 bases, with 15 bases between them. In germline, CDR1 is LNHDA, CDR2 SQIVND (reference sequence). CDR3 length: 16 amino acids. The CDR3 coding sequence is TGTGCCAGTAGTATATTGGGGACACTGGGTCAAGAGACCCAGTACTTC. Its protein product is CASSILGTLGQETQYF. Filled out from reference TRBV19 and TRBJ2-5, the complete variable domain reads DGGITQSPKYLFRKEGQNVTLSCEQNLNHDAMYWYRQDPGQGLRLIYYSQIVNDFQKGDIAEGYSVSREKKESFPLTVTSAQKNPTAFYLCASSILGTLGQETQYFGPGTRLLVL.

This chain connects TRBV5-1 to TRBJ2-1; 13 nucleotides agree with TRBD2. The V segment lost 4 bases and the J segment 1 base; nucleotides outside the gene matches: 5. The CDR3 loop spans 17 amino acids. Germline-derived CDR1 and CDR2 are SGHRS and YFSETQ. Written as DNA, the CDR3 is TGCGCCAGCAGCCCAAGGACTAGCGGGAGATCCTACAATGAGCAGTTCTTC. Translating gives CASSPRTSGRSYNEQFF.

This clonotype is classed as medium-sized. The rearrangement uses TRBV5-4 and TRBJ2-1; D assignment may be TRBD1 or TRBD2 (5 bases each). Germline CDR1 is SGHNT and CDR2 is YYREEE (reference sequence). The CDR3 is made up of 16 amino acids. Trimming pared 4 bases from V and 4 bases from J, leaving 18 bases between. The CDR3 here is CASSANPGRQYNEQFF. In DNA, the CDR3 is TGTGCCAGCAGCGCGAACCCGGGACGACAATACAATGAGCAGTTCTTC.

The chain recombines TRBV11-2 with TRBJ2-7; D is unresolved. This CDR3 has 14 amino acids. V was shortened by 1 base and J by 1 base, with 8 bases between the two germline ends. Germline V CDR1 and CDR2: SGHAT, FQNNGV. The CDR3 loop reads CASSLALTSYEQYF. The CDR3 DNA sequence: TGTGCCAGCAGCTTAGCGCTAACATCCTACGAGCAGTACTTC. The full variable domain, its missing parts supplied by reference TRBV11-2 and TRBJ2-7, is EAGVAQSPRYKIIEKRQSVAFWCNPISGHATLYWYQQILGQGPKLLIQFQNNGVVDDSQLPKDRFSAERLKGVDSTLKIQPAKLEDSAVYLCASSLALTSYEQYFGPGTRLTVT.

The gene calls are TRBV28 and TRBJ1-6; D is ambiguous. The CDR3 is made up of 12 amino acids. Looked up from germline, CDR1 is MDHEN and CDR2 is SYDVKM. V lost 5 bases, J lost 7 bases, and 6 bases lay in between. DNA for the CDR3: TGTGCCAGCAGTCCTCCAAATTCACCCCTCCACTTT. Translated: CASSPPNSPLHF.

The CDR3 DNA reads TGCAGTGCTAGAGGGGAAAACTATGGCTACACCTTC. This sequence encodes CSARGENYGYTF. The chain joins TRBV20-1 to TRBJ1-2; D not resolved. The CDR3 contains 12 residues. Between the trimmed V and J ends, which lost 1 base and 2 bases, there was a span of 5 bases. Germline V gives CDR1 DFQATT, CDR2 SNEGSKA (reference sequence).

This clonotype came up once. The V gene is TRBV5-4, the J gene TRBJ2-1; D may be TRBD2 (6 bases). Germline V lookup: CDR1 SGHNT, CDR2 YYREEE (reference sequence). The length of the CDR3 is 14 residues. V gave up 5 bases and J gave up 6 bases, with 15 bases separating them. In nucleotides, the CDR3 is TGTGCCAGCAGTTTTAGCTGGAGGGCCAATGAGCAGTTCTTC. This gives the protein CASSFSWRANEQFF.

The V and J genes are TRBV6-1 and TRBJ2-5; D uncertain. The V end lost 3 bases, the J end lost 4 bases, and 6 bases lay between the germline ends. Per germline, CDR1 MNHNS and CDR2 SASEGT. The CDR3 runs to 12 residues. The DNA of the CDR3 is TGTGCCAGCAGTGAGTCCCCAGAGACCCAGTACTTC. Translating gives CASSESPETQYF.

To note about this clonotype: A much larger clone lies one base from this, so it may be a read error. This chain links TRBV6-2 or TRBV6-3 with TRBJ1-5, with 12 bases identical to TRBD1. Germline CDR1 and CDR2: MNHEY and SVGEGT. The CDR3 has 14 amino acids. The ends lost 7 bases at V and 9 bases at J; junction bases unmatched: 7. CDR3 nucleotides: TGTGCCAGCAAGCGGGACAGGGGGCGAGGGCCCCAGCATTTT. It codes for CASKRDRGRGPQHF.

On this clonotype itself: A read error may explain this, as a much larger clone is one base away. The V call is TRBV27, the J call TRBJ2-7, with D maybe TRBD2 (5 bases). V was pared by 5 bases and J by 2 bases, with 13 bases between. The CDR3 consists of 14 residues. CDR1 and CDR2 from the germline V gene are MNHEY and SMNVEV (reference sequence). The CDR3 is CASSLSRGPYEQYF. The DNA for the CDR3 is TGTGCCAGCAGTCTCAGTCGGGGTCCCTACGAGCAGTACTTC.

The gene calls are TRBV9 and TRBJ1-2, with D tentatively TRBD1 (5 bases). CDR1 and CDR2 from the germline V gene are SGDLS and YYNGEE. CDR3 length equals 14 residues. The ends were cut back, 5 bases at V and 0 bases at J, with 11 bases in the middle. The CDR3 DNA is TGTGCCAGCAGTCGACAGCGCGCTAACTATGGCTACACCTTC. Translating it yields CASSRQRANYGYTF.

In this sample, this clonotype turned up once. A clone one base away is much larger, so this may be a read error. This chain uses TRBV6-2 or TRBV6-3 with TRBJ2-3, with D perhaps TRBD2 (6 bases). There are 16 residues in the CDR3. Germline lookup yields CDR1 MNHEY and CDR2 SVGEGT. CDR3 in amino acids: CASRPTSIYYTGTQYF. CDR3 coding DNA: TGTGCCAGCAGGCCCACTAGCATCTATTACACAGGTACGCAGTATTTT.

Concerning this clonotype itself: A single base separates this from a much larger clone, so it may be a read error. The V gene is TRBV6-5, the J gene TRBJ2-1, with 8 bases identical to TRBD2. Unmatched junction bases numbered 9, after V lost 2 bases and J lost 9 bases. Germline loops: CDR1 MNHEY, CDR2 SVGAGI. The CDR3 is made up of 15 amino acids. The CDR3 protein is CASSYEGLGLIEQFF. DNA for the CDR3: TGTGCCAGCAGTTACGAGGGACTAGGGTTGATTGAGCAGTTCTTC.

This clonotype is medium-sized (0.01 to 0.1%) within its sample. No conserved phenylalanine or tryptophan ends this CDR3, so it is likely a read error. The DNA is left out, because the CDR3 cannot be placed on it with certainty; the CDR3 is given as TCRdb lists it. The V gene is TRBV19, the J gene TRBJ2-1; TRBD2, the D gene given by the table, was not confirmed from the DNA. In germline, CDR1 is LNHDA, CDR2 SQIVND (reference sequence). The CDR3 length is 9 residues, termini included. The CDR3 here is CASSSDRLG.

By its share, this clonotype is medium-sized. This chain uses TRBV6-5 with TRBJ1-2, with TRBD1 matching over 9 bases. Germline V lookup: CDR1 MNHEY, CDR2 SVGAGI. J was trimmed by 7 bases and V by 5 bases; bases with no gene match: 8. The CDR3 totals 14 residues. CDR3 amino acids: CASSRPQGASGYTF. CDR3 coding DNA: TGTGCCAGCAGTCGACCACAGGGGGCTAGTGGCTACACCTTC.

The chain carries TRBV7-6 and TRBJ1-5; TRBD1 matches 7 bases. This CDR3 has 14 residues. Germline V CDR1 and CDR2: SGHVS, FNYEAQ. V shed 5 bases and J 3 bases; nucleotides not matched to a gene: 4. CDR3 nucleotide sequence: TGTGCCAGCAGCCCAGACAGGGTCAATCAGCCCCAGCATTTT. This translates into CASSPDRVNQPQHF. The entire variable domain, with the rest obtained from reference TRBV7-6 and TRBJ1-5, is as follows: GAGVSQSPRYKVTKRGQDVALRCDPISGHVSLYWYRQALGQGPEFLTYFNYEAQQDKSGLPNDRFSAERPEGSISTLTIQRTEQRDSAMYRCASSPDRVNQPQHFGDGTRLSIL.

This clonotype showed up just a few times. V usage is TRBV6-5 and J usage is TRBJ2-7; D is uncertain. The CDR3 runs 15 residues. The germline V gene has CDR1 MNHEY and CDR2 SVGAGI. V was clipped by 7 bases and J by 3 bases, with 19 bases between them. CDR3 DNA sequence: TGTGCCAGCATTAAGACCTTGGGGAATTTCTACGAGCAGTACTTC. This gives the protein CASIKTLGNFYEQYF.